This T cell receptor (beta chain) was recorded in a study of graft-versus-host responses after intestinal transplantation. Notes on the study in general: Early post-transplant declines in HvG were associated with peak levels of circulating GvH clones.

A note on this clone: Its specificity is not known.

Generated by immunoSEQ multiplex PCR, the TCRdb table keeps only in-frame clones and is missing some. The data contain tens of thousands of clones, around 95% of them singletons. This CDR3 has 14 amino acids. From germline, CDR1 is GTSNPN and CDR2 SVGIG (reference sequence). The V gene lost 2 bases and the J gene lost 0 bases, with 10 bases spanning the gap. The receptor's source is a human donor who was the organ donor for an intestinal transplant. The chain links TRBV30 to TRBJ1-1; possible D gene TRBD1, 5 bases. The specimen was unstimulated CD8+ T cells sorted from spleen or lymph node cells, collected before transplant. The CDR3 spells CAWSWGRMNTEAFF. CDR3 nucleotide sequence: TGTGCCTGGAGTTGGGGCAGAATGAACACTGAAGCTTTCTTT.